This entry describes one T cell receptor (beta chain). Its cognate antigen is unknown. This record belongs to a study of OX40 agonist ivuxolimab in advanced cancers. Study results and caveats: Which antigen the expanded peripheral T cells recognized is unknown.

Trimming shortened V by 8 bases and J by 5 bases, and 13 bases separated the two germline ends. The CDR3 is 13 amino acids. The germline CDR1 and CDR2 sequences are SNHLY and FYNNEI. Sequencing was performed with immunoSEQ multiplex PCR; in TCRdb, only in-frame clones are kept and a portion is missing. The data hold about 62,000 clones, with around 84% observed a single time. The rearrangement joins TRBV2 to TRBJ1-5, with D possibly being TRBD1 (6 bases). The input for sequencing was CD4+ or CD8+ T cells sorted from blood, taken in a trial of the OX40 agonist ivuxolimab. This clonotype was sampled from an adult with an advanced solid tumor such as melanoma, head and neck, liver or kidney cancer. The CDR3 nucleotides are TGTGCCAGCGGACAGTCTACTCATCAGCCCCAGCATTTT. This gives the protein CASGQSTHQPQHF. The variable domain in full, with the rest retrieved from reference TRBV2 and TRBJ1-5, is EPEVTQTPSHQVTQMGQEVILRCVPISNHLYFYWYRQILGQKVEFLVSFYNNEISEKSEIFDDQFSVERPDGSNFTLKIRSTKLEDSAMYFCASGQSTHQPQHFGDGTRLSIL.